This is a list of T cell receptor beta chains from one sample in a study of early T cells in non-severe SARS-CoV-2 infection. In TCRdb, the 5' RACE reads were re-called with MiXCR into one record per CDR3 protein. The table includes 35,000 to 45,000 distinct CDR3 sequences, approximately 5.9% detected once. Specimen: whole blood, collected at baseline. The receptors originated from an adult who was a healthcare worker with PCR-confirmed SARS-CoV-2 infection or an uninfected control (not recorded which). Both conserved end residues are part of each CDR3. The D gene is left open where the match is weak. Clone sizes are given selectively: once, few, many, or a class where the clone is expanded.

clone_size j_call v_call d_call cdr3_length cdr3_aa cdr3_nt
many TRBJ1-2 TRBV19 - 12 CASSMTGLGYTF TGTGCCAGTAGTATGACCGGGTTAGGCTACACCTTC
- TRBJ2-1 TRBV2 - 14 CASSVVLAANEQFF TGTGCCAGCAGTGTAGTACTAGCTGCCAATGAGCAGTTCTTC
medium-sized TRBJ2-5 TRBV6-5 - 11 CASSYGETQYF TGTGCCAGCAGTTACGGCGAGACCCAGTACTTC
few TRBJ2-3 TRBV7-9 - 13 CASSSRNTDTQYF TGTGCCAGCAGCTCCCGCAACACAGATACGCAGTATTTT
- TRBJ2-3 TRBV20-1 - 10 CSASRDTQYF TGCAGTGCTAGCCGCGATACGCAGTATTTT
many TRBJ1-5 TRBV6-2/TRBV6-3 - 13 CASGGVNVQSQHF TGTGCCAGCGGGGGGGTGAACGTTCAATCCCAGCATTTT
few TRBJ2-6 TRBV4-1 - 15 CASSHGHSGANVLTF TGCGCCAGCAGCCACGGACACTCTGGGGCCAACGTCCTGACTTTC
many TRBJ2-1 TRBV11-2 - 17 CASSLESPGSLYNEQFF TGTGCCAGCAGCTTAGAGAGCCCGGGCAGCCTCTACAATGAGCAGTTCTTC
few TRBJ2-2 TRBV12-3/TRBV12-4 TRBD1 18 CASSTGTGGVGLAGELFF TGTGCCAGCAGCACCGGGACAGGGGGCGTGGGTCTGGCCGGGGAGCTGTTTTTT
many TRBJ2-1 TRBV3-1 - 14 CASSQRETYNEQFF TGTGCCAGCAGCCAAAGAGAGACCTACAATGAGCAGTTCTTC
many TRBJ2-3 TRBV29-1 - 13 CSASAARTDTQYF TGCAGCGCCAGCGCCGCCCGCACAGATACGCAGTATTTT
many TRBJ2-5 TRBV29-1 TRBD2 17 CSVVRGLAGGGRKTQYF TGCAGCGTTGTTAGGGGACTAGCGGGAGGGGGGCGTAAGACCCAGTACTTC
many TRBJ2-1 TRBV27 TRBD1 14 CASGDRDSDNEQFF TGTGCCAGCGGAGATCGGGACAGCGACAATGAGCAGTTCTTC
- TRBJ1-5 TRBV12-3/TRBV12-4 - 14 CASSPQGLNQPQHF TGTGCCAGCAGTCCGCAGGGACTCAATCAGCCCCAGCATTTT
many TRBJ1-5 TRBV5-1 - 16 CASSLGGAGSNQPQHF TGCGCCAGCAGCTTGGGAGGGGCTGGAAGCAATCAGCCCCAGCATTTT
- TRBJ2-1 TRBV6-2/TRBV6-3 - 12 CACGASYNEQFF TGTGCCTGCGGGGCATCCTACAATGAGCAGTTCTTC
many TRBJ2-3 TRBV20-1 TRBD2 14 CSAQSGSSADTQYF TGCAGTGCCCAAAGCGGGAGTTCTGCAGATACGCAGTATTTT
many TRBJ1-2 TRBV3-1 TRBD1 13 CASSQGTGGRYTF TGTGCCAGCAGCCAAGGGACAGGGGGACGCTACACCTTC
few TRBJ2-3 TRBV20-1 TRBD2 15 CSATLTSGSTDTQYF TGCAGTGCTACCTTGACTAGCGGAAGCACAGATACGCAGTATTTT
many TRBJ1-3 TRBV19 - 15 CASNPEIRSGNTIYF TGTGCCAGTAACCCCGAGATCCGCTCTGGAAACACCATATATTTT